What follows are 23 T cell receptor beta chains derived from one specimen sequenced in a study of Ad26.COV2.S vaccination and SARS-CoV-2 variants. Sequencing used immunoSEQ multiplex PCR; TCRdb keeps in-frame clones, though not all of them. The sample includes about 350,000 clones, roughly 91% of them seen just once. Treatment specified: some 20 received Ad26.COV2.S at low or high dose, single or two shots; several received placebo; per-sample allocation not given. Sample collection was performed on day 63 after the first vaccine or placebo injection. Sequences were derived from peripheral blood, sampled in a trial of Ad26.COV2.S vaccine versus placebo. These receptors were collected from a person between 18 and 60 years old who received the Ad26.COV2.S COVID-19 vaccine or a placebo.

The chain employs TRBV5-6 and TRBJ2-1, with 10 bases that match TRBD2. CDR1 and CDR2 from the germline V gene are SGHDT and YYEEEE. Trimming took 0 bases from V and 11 from J; bases not matched to a gene: 2. This CDR3 is 13 amino acids long. CDR3 sequence (DNA): TGTGCCAGCAGCTTGGTAGCGGGAGGTCAGCAGTTCTTC. It translates to CASSLVAGGQQFF.

V gene TRBV4-2 combines with J gene TRBJ2-3; TRBD2 matches 12 bases. Trimming at V came to 0 bases and at J to 5 bases, leaving 6 bases not matched to a gene. The germline CDR1 and CDR2 sequences are LGHNA and YNFKEQ. The CDR3 loop spans 17 amino acids. CDR3 nucleotide sequence: TGTGCCAGCAGCCAAGACGATAGACTAGCGGGAGAAGATACGCAGTATTTT. This translates into CASSQDDRLAGEDTQYF.

The chain uses TRBV18 and TRBJ2-7; D possibly corresponds to TRBD2 (5 bases). The CDR3 spans 12 residues. V shed 6 bases and J shed 2 bases, with 8 bases lying between them. Germline CDR1 and CDR2: KGHSH and LQKENI. The CDR3 is CASSYGTYEQYF. The CDR3 bases are TGTGCCAGCTCCTACGGGACCTACGAGCAGTACTTC.

The chain recombines TRBV7-3 with TRBJ2-7; possible D gene TRBD1, 5 bases. In germline, CDR1 is SGHTA, CDR2 FQGTGA. V lost 5 bases and J 6 bases, leaving 14 bases between the germline ends. This CDR3 is built from 13 residues. The CDR3, as DNA: TGTGCCAGCAGCCCTGACAGCCTTTCCGAGCAGTACTTC. It codes for CASSPDSLSEQYF. The full variable domain, in which reference TRBV7-3 and TRBJ2-7 provide the parts outside the CDR3, is GAGVSQTPSNKVTEKGKYVELRCDPISGHTALYWYRQSLGQGPEFLIYFQGTGAADDSGLPNDRFFAVRPEGSVSTLKIQRTERGDSAVYLCASSPDSLSEQYFGPGTRLTVT.

The gene calls are TRBV19 and TRBJ2-7, with D perhaps TRBD1 (6 bases). There are 13 residues in the CDR3. The germline V and J ends were trimmed by 9 bases and 2 bases, with 14 bases remaining between them. Germline V gene sequence: CDR1 LNHDA, CDR2 SQIVND (reference sequence). This CDR3 is CASSRDTAYEQYF. CDR3 sequence (DNA): TGTGCCAGCAGCCGGGACACAGCCTACGAGCAGTACTTC.

This clone appeared a single time. The CDR3 region has the DNA TGCAGCGTTGAAGAGGAGGGGATGAACACTGAAGCTTTCTTT. Translating gives CSVEEEGMNTEAFF. This chain connects TRBV29-1 to TRBJ1-1; weak D call: TRBD1 (5 bases). The V end was cut by 0 bases, the J end by 0 bases, with 8 bases between. Germline V gene lookup returns CDR1 SQVTM and CDR2 ANQGSEA. This CDR3 is 14 amino acids long.

This clone has only one observation. The chain has TRBV6-2 or TRBV6-3 and TRBJ2-1; D possibly corresponds to TRBD2 (7 bases). V was clipped by 6 bases and J by 2 bases, with 14 bases between them. Looked up from germline, CDR1 is MNHEY and CDR2 is SVGEGT. The CDR3 is 15 amino acids. CDR3 amino acids: CASSRGGVAYNEQFF. The CDR3 coding sequence is TGTGCCAGCAGCCGCGGGGGCGTCGCCTACAATGAGCAGTTCTTC.

The chain employs TRBV19 and TRBJ1-5, with D uncertain. Per germline, CDR1 LNHDA and CDR2 SQIVND (reference sequence). This CDR3 is 15 amino acids long. The V end was cut by 4 bases, the J end by 5 bases, with 15 bases between. DNA for the CDR3: TGTGCCAGTAGTACCCTGGGGATGGATTATCAGCCCCAGCATTTT. Its protein is CASSTLGMDYQPQHF.

The V call is TRBV5-3, the J call TRBJ2-7; possibly TRBD1 for D (6 bases). TRBV5-3 is classed as an ORF, of uncertain function. This CDR3 comprises 14 residues. Trimming pared 5 bases from V and 2 bases from J, leaving 14 bases between. The CDR3 sequence is CARSFRTAPYEQYF. DNA of the CDR3: TGTGCCAGAAGTTTTCGGACAGCTCCCTACGAGCAGTACTTC.

The gene calls are TRBV2 and TRBJ1-1; D not resolved. CDR1 SNHLY and CDR2 FYNNEI come from the germline V gene. This CDR3 is built from 12 residues. Trimming stripped 3 bases from V and 1 base from J, with 3 bases between. Here the CDR3 DNA reads TGTGCCAGCAGTGATTGGAACACTGAAGCTTTCTTT. Residues: CASSDWNTEAFF.

The rearrangement links TRBV7-2 to TRBJ2-7, with unresolved D. The germline gives CDR1 SGHTA, CDR2 FQGNSA. This CDR3 is 13 amino acids long. V lost 1 base to trimming and J lost 4 bases, with 8 bases between them. In DNA, the CDR3 is TGTGCCAGCAGCTTAGATTGGGCATACGAGCAGTACTTC. Its translation is CASSLDWAYEQYF.

This chain uses TRBV6-5 with TRBJ1-1; D is ambiguous. CDR3 length: 15 residues. V was cut by 0 bases and J by 6 bases, with 14 bases left in between. Germline CDR1 reads MNHEY; CDR2 reads SVGAGI. The CDR3 loop reads CASSYSIAAGAEAFF. The DNA of the CDR3 is TGTGCCAGCAGTTACTCAATAGCGGCGGGAGCTGAAGCTTTCTTT.

The chain joins TRBV4-1 to TRBJ2-1, with 9 bases identical to TRBD2. The CDR3 consists of 16 residues. The germline gives CDR1 MGHRA, CDR2 YSYEKL. Losses at the gene ends were 1 base for V and 7 bases for J; bases not matched to a gene: 8. CDR3 in DNA: TGCGCCAGCAGCCAAGTGGCCCTAGCGGGAAAAAATGAGCAGTTCTTC. Translation: CASSQVALAGKNEQFF.

The gene calls are TRBV5-1 and TRBJ2-5; 10 bases agree with TRBD2. Germline V gene data show CDR1 as SGHRS and CDR2 as YFSETQ. V trimming: 2 bases; J trimming: 5 bases; junction bases outside the gene matches: 9. The CDR3 totals 16 residues. The CDR3 spells CASSLSLAGSGETQYF. In DNA form, the CDR3 reads TGCGCCAGCAGCTTATCACTAGCGGGGTCAGGGGAGACCCAGTACTTC.

The table lists this clone with many counts. The V gene is TRBV4-3, the J gene TRBJ2-3; 11 bases are shared with TRBD2. With 1 base clipped from V and 4 bases from J, the junction kept 4 bases outside the gene matches. Germline CDR1 and CDR2: LGHNA and YSLEER. This CDR3 has 16 residues. The CDR3 DNA sequence: TGCGCCAGCAGCCAAGTTAGCGGGGGGGCAGCAGATACGCAGTATTTT. This encodes CASSQVSGGAADTQYF.

The V call is TRBV6-1, the J call TRBJ2-1; D is possibly TRBD1 or TRBD2 (5 bases each). Trimming took 3 bases from V and 0 from J, leaving 21 bases between them. This CDR3 is 19 amino acids long. Germline V CDR1 and CDR2: MNHNS, SASEGT. The CDR3 coding sequence is TGTGCCAGCAGTGACGACCACAGGTCCGGGGATAGCTCCTACAATGAGCAGTTCTTC. As protein: CASSDDHRSGDSSYNEQFF.

The chain recombines TRBV27 with TRBJ2-7; D unclear. The germline V gene has CDR1 MNHEY and CDR2 SMNVEV (reference sequence). The CDR3 runs to 9 residues. DNA of the CDR3: TGTACCTCCGGCTACGAGCAGTACTTC. Translation: CTSGYEQYF.

The gene calls are TRBV5-1 and TRBJ1-1; 7 bases line up with TRBD1. V gave up 6 bases and J gave up 4 bases; unmatched junction bases: 6. CDR1 and CDR2 (germline): SGHRS, YFSETQ. The CDR3 has 13 residues. The CDR3 loop reads CASNLRGGTEAFF. CDR3 DNA: TGCGCCAGCAACCTCAGGGGGGGCACTGAAGCTTTCTTT.

This sequence joins TRBV6-1 and TRBJ2-3; a possible D gene is TRBD1 (6 bases). Trimming left V 0 bases short and J 4 bases short, with 11 bases between. The CDR3 runs to 15 residues. In germline, CDR1 is MNHNS, CDR2 SASEGT. This CDR3 reads CASSEALDSPDTQYF. CDR3 coding DNA: TGTGCCAGCAGTGAAGCGCTGGACAGTCCAGATACGCAGTATTTT.

The chain uses TRBV9 and TRBJ2-3; 8 bases map to TRBD2. Germline CDR1 reads SGDLS; CDR2 reads YYNGEE. The length of the CDR3 is 16 residues. The J segment lost 4 bases and the V segment lost 2 bases, leaving 9 bases of the junction unmatched. CDR3: CASSVFSGDPPDTQYF. The CDR3, as DNA: TGTGCCAGCAGCGTTTTTAGCGGGGATCCCCCAGATACGCAGTATTTT.

This chain uses TRBV6-1 with TRBJ1-1; D call uncertain. The V and J ends lost 1 base and 7 bases respectively, with 10 bases between them. The CDR3 extends over 13 amino acids. CDR1 and CDR2 from the germline V gene are MNHNS and SASEGT. The CDR3 reads CASSEGRSFEAFF. DNA of the CDR3: TGTGCCAGCAGTGAAGGGAGATCATTTGAAGCTTTCTTT.

The chain recombines TRBV2 with TRBJ2-4; D remains unclear. CDR1 is SNHLY and CDR2 is FYNNEI in the germline V gene. The CDR3 has 14 residues. The V and J ends lost 7 bases and 3 bases respectively, with 13 bases between them. Here the CDR3 DNA reads TGTGCCAGCACCCTCACAGAGGACAAAAACATTCAGTACTTC. Translated, it gives CASTLTEDKNIQYF.

This rearrangement joins TRBV30 to TRBJ1-2; D possibly corresponds to TRBD1 (5 bases). Trimming stripped 4 bases from V and 2 bases from J, with 17 bases between. CDR1 and CDR2 (germline): GTSNPN, SVGIG (reference sequence). The CDR3 is made up of 15 amino acids. CDR3 nucleotides: TGTGCCTGGACCCACCCCGGTTCAGGGAACTATGGCTACACCTTC. Its translation is CAWTHPGSGNYGYTF.